The 8 T cell receptor beta chains given below trace back to one sample, sequenced in a study of shared clonotypes between healthy human individuals. Repertoires were generated with immunoSEQ multiplex PCR, while TCRdb's copy carries only in-frame clones and drops some. The data show 600,000 to 750,000 clones, about 78% seen once. The sequenced sample was memory CD4+ T cells sorted from blood. Specified subset: CD45RA-negative fraction. The receptor source for this set is a woman aged 25 to 39 in good health.

This clone was detected only once. This chain uses TRBV6-1 with TRBJ1-3; unclear D gene. This CDR3 contains 14 residues. Germline CDR1 reads MNHNS; CDR2 reads SASEGT. The V gene lost 9 bases and the J gene lost 4 bases, with 16 bases spanning the gap. CDR3: CASNHQVAGNTIYF. The CDR3 DNA sequence: TGTGCCAGTAACCATCAGGTGGCGGGAAACACCATATATTTT.

CDR3 loop: CASSHPSRALGYEQYF. As DNA, the CDR3 is TGTGCCAGCAGTCACCCCAGTAGGGCCCTGGGCTACGAGCAGTACTTC. V gene TRBV28 combines with J gene TRBJ2-7; D gene uncertain. Trimming cost V 5 bases and J 3 bases, with 20 bases left between them. Germline CDR1 is MDHEN and CDR2 is SYDVKM. The CDR3 totals 16 residues.

A note on this clone: The identical CDR3 is also encoded by other nucleotide sequences in the sample. The V call is TRBV4-1, the J call TRBJ2-2, with 7 bases lining up with TRBD1. The CDR3 is 15 residues long. V shed 1 base and J 3 bases; nucleotides not matched to a gene: 2. Germline CDR1 is MGHRA and CDR2 is YSYEKL. For the CDR3, the DNA is TGCGCCAGCAGCCAAGGTGACAGGGACACCGGGGAGCTGTTTTTT. Translated: CASSQGDRDTGELFF.

In DNA, the CDR3 is TGTGCCAGCAGGTCCTCTAGGATCGTGAATGAGCAGTTCTTC. It is translated as CASRSSRIVNEQFF. The chain joins TRBV27 to TRBJ2-1; no definite D call. This CDR3 has 14 amino acids. The V and J ends lost 6 bases and 7 bases respectively, with 16 bases between them. Germline CDR1 is MNHEY and CDR2 is SMNVEV (reference sequence).

The chain joins TRBV11-2 to TRBJ2-5, with D perhaps given as TRBD1 or TRBD2 (5 bases each). Trimming removed 2 bases at V and 5 bases at J, with 18 bases between. Per germline, CDR1 SGHAT and CDR2 FQNNGV. This CDR3 is built from 16 residues. DNA of the CDR3: TGTGCCAGCAGCTTATTACCCGGTCGGGGCGGGGAGACCCAGTACTTC. Its translation: CASSLLPGRGGETQYF.

The V call is TRBV18, the J call TRBJ1-5; possible D gene TRBD1, 6 bases. CDR1 and CDR2 from the germline V gene are KGHSH and LQKENI. The CDR3 extends over 14 amino acids. Trimming left V 6 bases short and J 2 bases short, with 11 bases between. The CDR3 region is CASSREGGNQPQHF. The CDR3 DNA reads as TGTGCCAGCTCGAGGGAGGGGGGCAATCAGCCCCAGCATTTT.

CDR3 DNA: TGTGCCAGCAGCACCAGCGGGAGATCCTACGAGCAGTACTTC. Protein product: CASSTSGRSYEQYF. The gene calls are TRBV7-9 and TRBJ2-7; TRBD2 matches at 8 bases. V trimming: 5 bases; J trimming: 1 base; junction bases outside the gene matches: 4. The CDR3 is 14 residues long. In germline, CDR1 is SEHNR, CDR2 FQNEAQ (reference sequence). Combining the CDR3 with reference TRBV7-9 and TRBJ2-7 gives the whole variable domain DTGVSQNPRHKITKRGQNVTFRCDPISEHNRLYWYRQTLGQGPEFLTYFQNEAQLEKSRLLSDRFSAERPKGSFSTLEIQRTEQGDSAMYLCASSTSGRSYEQYFGPGTRLTVT.

This chain joins TRBV15 and TRBJ2-5, with D perhaps being TRBD1 or TRBD2 (6 bases each). The germline V and J ends were trimmed by 0 bases and 5 bases, with 16 bases remaining between them. CDR3 length: 16 residues. The germline V gene has CDR1 LNHNV and CDR2 YYDKDF (reference sequence). CDR3 residues: CATSREFGGLRETQYF. CDR3 DNA: TGTGCCACCAGCAGAGAGTTTGGGGGGCTGCGGGAGACCCAGTACTTC.